This passage covers 14 T cell receptor beta chains from one sample sequenced in a study of T-cell reconstitution after alpha-beta-depleted transplantation in children. Unique molecular identifiers were built into the TCRbeta library. TCRdb ran MiXCR on the PCR reads and lists one entry per CDR3 protein. The top ten hold less than 9% of the sample, which has 250,000 to 300,000 distinct CDR3 sequences, around 10% seen once. The sample here was PBMCs, taken before TCRalphabeta/CD19-depleted stem cell transplant. These receptors originate from a boy under three years old with acute myeloid leukemia, due to receive a stem cell transplant.

This clonotype showed up many times. V and J are TRBV3-1 and TRBJ2-3; possible D gene TRBD2, 7 bases. The length of the CDR3 is 16 residues. V was shortened by 0 bases and J by 3 bases, with 13 bases between the two germline ends. CDR1 and CDR2 from the germline V gene are LGHDT and YNNKEL (reference sequence). The CDR3 protein is CASSQDFSGTTDTQYF. The DNA for the CDR3 is TGTGCCAGCAGCCAAGACTTCAGCGGGACAACAGATACGCAGTATTTT.

This clonotype showed up just a few times. This sequence joins TRBV5-1 and TRBJ2-1; the match to TRBD2 covers 7 bases. Germline trimming cut 0 bases from V and 15 bases from J; bases unmatched to any gene: 9. Germline loops: CDR1 SGHRS, CDR2 YFSETQ. CDR3 size: 13 residues. The chain's CDR3 is CASSLAGGSQRFF. CDR3 coding DNA: TGCGCCAGCAGCTTGGCCGGGGGGTCCCAGAGGTTCTTC.

This clonotype was seen many times. In DNA form, the CDR3 reads TGTGCCAGCCTCACGGGGCTAGCGAACACCGGGGAGCTGTTTTTT. Protein product: CASLTGLANTGELFF. The rearrangement uses TRBV28 and TRBJ2-2, with D perhaps assigned TRBD1 or TRBD2 (5 bases each). V was trimmed by 8 bases and J by 0 bases, leaving 13 bases between them. CDR3 size: 15 residues. Germline V CDR1 and CDR2: MDHEN, SYDVKM.

Many counts were recorded for this clonotype. This chain connects TRBV29-1 to TRBJ2-1; D is undetermined. The germline CDR1 and CDR2 sequences are SQVTM and ANQGSEA. Trimming removed 1 base at V and 0 bases at J, with 7 bases between. The CDR3 extends over 14 amino acids. CDR3 in amino acids: CSVEGGSSYNEQFF. The CDR3 coding sequence is TGCAGCGTTGAAGGGGGTAGCTCCTACAATGAGCAGTTCTTC.

This chain joins TRBV28 and TRBJ2-1; a possible D gene is TRBD1 (6 bases). Trimming took off 2 bases at V and 10 bases at J, with 18 bases between the two ends. This CDR3 is 15 amino acids long. Germline V CDR1 and CDR2: MDHEN, SYDVKM. CDR3 sequence reads: CASSLPGQRRQEQFF. CDR3 nucleotide sequence: TGTGCCAGCAGTTTACCCGGACAGCGTCGGCAGGAGCAGTTCTTC.

This clonotype was seen at least ten times. This rearrangement joins TRBV6-5 to TRBJ1-4; D is unclear. Germline V gene lookup returns CDR1 MNHEY and CDR2 SVGAGI. The CDR3 contains 15 residues. Trimming cost V 0 bases and J 5 bases, with 10 bases left between them. The CDR3 bases are TGTGCCAGCAGTTACTCCCGCGGACTGAATGAAAAACTGTTTTTT. Its translation: CASSYSRGLNEKLFF.

In this sample, this clonotype turned up many times. V and J are TRBV7-2 and TRBJ2-3, with 9 bases fitting TRBD2. The CDR3 covers 17 residues. The junction had 6 bases not matched to a gene; V was cut back by 1 base and J by 1 base. The germline V gene has CDR1 SGHTA and CDR2 FQGNSA. CDR3 protein: CASSLVPGLAGTDTQYF. The CDR3 DNA reads TGTGCCAGCAGCTTAGTCCCGGGACTAGCAGGCACAGATACGCAGTATTTT.

This clonotype was found many times. This chain joins TRBV12-3 or TRBV12-4 and TRBJ1-6; 7 bases line up with TRBD1. V was clipped by 5 bases and J by 6 bases; unmatched bases: 7. This CDR3 contains 15 residues. CDR3 in amino acids: CASSPGTAVNSPLHF. Written as DNA, the CDR3 is TGTGCCAGCAGTCCGGGGACAGCTGTTAATTCACCCCTCCACTTT.

This clonotype has at least ten counts. V usage is TRBV12-3 or TRBV12-4 and J usage is TRBJ2-3; D perhaps matches TRBD2 (5 bases). V lost 3 bases and J lost 3, with 13 bases in between. The length of the CDR3 is 15 residues. CDR3 region: CASSLARAGTDTQYF. DNA of the CDR3: TGTGCCAGCAGTTTGGCGCGGGCTGGGACAGATACGCAGTATTTT.

This clonotype was counted ten times or more. V gene TRBV5-1 combines with J gene TRBJ2-5; a weak D match, TRBD1 (6 bases). The V end was cut by 2 bases, the J end by 3 bases, with 14 bases between. Germline V gene lookup returns CDR1 SGHRS and CDR2 YFSETQ. The CDR3 spans 15 residues. CDR3 DNA sequence: TGCGCCAGCAGCTTCTCGTCTGGACAGAAAGAGACCCAGTACTTC. Its protein product is CASSFSSGQKETQYF.

This clonotype occurred many times. The chain joins TRBV5-6 to TRBJ2-1; perhaps TRBD2 as D (5 bases). CDR3 size: 15 residues. CDR1 and CDR2 from the germline V gene are SGHDT and YYEEEE. V lost 0 bases and J lost 8, with 15 bases in between. The CDR3 DNA follows: TGTGCCAGCAGCTTGGAGGACTGGGCGATTGATGAGCAGTTCTTC. Translated, it gives CASSLEDWAIDEQFF.

This clonotype has ten or more counts. The chain is built from TRBV28 and TRBJ1-5; weak D call: TRBD1 (6 bases). CDR3 length: 18 residues. The V gene's germline CDR1 is MDHEN and CDR2 SYDVKM. Trimming took 5 bases from V and 1 from J, leaving 21 bases between them. CDR3 sequence (DNA): TGTGCCAGCAGTACTCGTTACCCACAGGGACGGAGCAATCAGCCCCAGCATTTT. Translating it yields CASSTRYPQGRSNQPQHF.

This clonotype has a count of ten or more. A much larger clone differs from this one at a single base, so this may be a read error. The chain employs TRBV3-1 and TRBJ2-7, with D maybe TRBD2 (6 bases). This CDR3 has 11 amino acids. Trimming removed 3 bases at V and 6 bases at J, with 6 bases between. Germline V lookup: CDR1 LGHDT, CDR2 YNNKEL (reference sequence). This chain's CDR3 is CASSQTSEQYF. In DNA form, the CDR3 reads TGTGCCAGCAGCCAGACTAGCGAGCAGTACTTC.

This clonotype was recorded many times. The chain recombines TRBV29-1 with TRBJ1-2, with D possibly matching TRBD1 (5 bases). This CDR3 spans 12 amino acids. Germline CDR1 is SQVTM and CDR2 is ANQGSEA. Trimming took 7 bases from V and 4 from J, leaving 13 bases between them. The DNA for the CDR3 is TGCAGCGCCGGGACTTACGTCTATGGCTACACCTTC. It encodes CSAGTYVYGYTF.